This T cell receptor beta chain was sequenced in a study of blood T cell repertoires in COVID-19. Study context: The study drew acute and convalescent COVID-19 samples from the United States, Italy and Spain. In each case, the material was cDNA or gDNA derived from T cells, B-cell-depleted T cells, or PBMCs.

The CDR3 is 15 residues long. Germline lookup yields CDR1 MNHNS and CDR2 SASEGT. The germline V and J ends were trimmed by 3 bases and 2 bases, with 11 bases remaining between them. Here immunoSEQ multiplex PCR was the method, and the copy in TCRdb shows in-frame clones only, minus some. The top ten clones hold around 2.9% of a sample with tens of thousands of clones, roughly 90% of them seen once. The sample taken for sequencing was peripheral blood. The receptor comes from a middle-aged man with COVID-19, enrolled during active disease. This sequence joins TRBV6-1 and TRBJ1-5; D gene uncertain. CDR3 in DNA: TGTGCCAGCAGTGAGGGAGGCCAGGGCAATCAGCCCCAGCATTTT. Translation: CASSEGGQGNQPQHF.